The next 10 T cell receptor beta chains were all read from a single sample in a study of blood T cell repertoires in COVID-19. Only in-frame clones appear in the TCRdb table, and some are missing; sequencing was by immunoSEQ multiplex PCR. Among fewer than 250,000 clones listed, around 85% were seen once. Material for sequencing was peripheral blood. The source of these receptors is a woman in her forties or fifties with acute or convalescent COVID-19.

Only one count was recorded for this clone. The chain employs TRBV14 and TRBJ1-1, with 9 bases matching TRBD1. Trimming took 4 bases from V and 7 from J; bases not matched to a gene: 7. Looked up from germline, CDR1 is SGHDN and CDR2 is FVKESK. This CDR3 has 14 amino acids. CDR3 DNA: TGTGCCAGCAGCCGCAAACAGGGGGCGATTGAAGCTTTCTTT. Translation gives CASSRKQGAIEAFF. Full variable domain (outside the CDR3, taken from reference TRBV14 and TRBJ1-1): EAGVTQFPSHSVIEKGQTVTLRCDPISGHDNLYWYRRVMGKEIKFLLHFVKESKQDESGMPNNRFLAERTGGTYSTLKVQPAELEDSGVYFCASSRKQGAIEAFFGQGTRLTVV.

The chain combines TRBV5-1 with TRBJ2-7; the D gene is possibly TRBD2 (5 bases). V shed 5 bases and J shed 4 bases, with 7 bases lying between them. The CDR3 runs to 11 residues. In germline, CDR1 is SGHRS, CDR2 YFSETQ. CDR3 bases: TGCGCCAGCAGTCCGGGATACGAGCAGTACTTC. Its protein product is CASSPGYEQYF.

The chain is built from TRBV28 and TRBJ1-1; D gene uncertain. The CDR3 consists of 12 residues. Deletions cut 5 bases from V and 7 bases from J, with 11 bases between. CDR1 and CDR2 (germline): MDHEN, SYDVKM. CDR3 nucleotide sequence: TGTGCCAGCAGTCCCAGGAGGAGTGAAGCTTTCTTT. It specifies CASSPRRSEAFF. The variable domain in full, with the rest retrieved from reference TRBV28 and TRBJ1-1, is DVKVTQSSRYLVKRTGEKVFLECVQDMDHENMFWYRQDPGLGLRLIYFSYDVKMKEKGDIPEGYSVSREKKERFSLILESASTNQTSMYLCASSPRRSEAFFGQGTRLTVV.

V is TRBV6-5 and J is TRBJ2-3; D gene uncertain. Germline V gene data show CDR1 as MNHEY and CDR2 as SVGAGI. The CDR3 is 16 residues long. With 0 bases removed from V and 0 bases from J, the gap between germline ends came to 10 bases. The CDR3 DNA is TGTGCCAGCAGTTACTCGAGCGTATTAAGCACAGATACGCAGTATTTT. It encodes CASSYSSVLSTDTQYF.

The CDR3 sequence: CASSFPPGFYASPLHF. As DNA, the CDR3 is TGTGCCAGCAGTTTCCCCCCCGGGTTTTATGCTTCACCCCTCCACTTT. The rearrangement uses TRBV28 and TRBJ1-6; D is undetermined. Germline CDR1 is MDHEN and CDR2 is SYDVKM. With 3 bases removed from V and 9 bases from J, the gap between germline ends came to 18 bases. The length of the CDR3 is 16 residues.

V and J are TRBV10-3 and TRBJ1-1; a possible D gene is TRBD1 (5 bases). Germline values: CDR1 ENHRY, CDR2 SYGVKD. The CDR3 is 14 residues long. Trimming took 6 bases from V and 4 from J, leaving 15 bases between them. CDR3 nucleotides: TGTGCCATCAGGGCCGGGGGGGAGGCCACTGAAGCTTTCTTT. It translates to CAIRAGGEATEAFF.

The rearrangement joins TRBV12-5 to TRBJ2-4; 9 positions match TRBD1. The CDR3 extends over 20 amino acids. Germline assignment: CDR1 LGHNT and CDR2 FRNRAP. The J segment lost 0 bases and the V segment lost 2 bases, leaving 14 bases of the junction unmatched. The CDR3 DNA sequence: TGTGCTAGTGGTTTGTTAACCGGGACAGGGAGACCTCTAGCCAAAAACATTCAGTACTTC. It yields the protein CASGLLTGTGRPLAKNIQYF. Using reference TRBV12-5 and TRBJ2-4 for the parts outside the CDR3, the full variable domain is DARVTQTPRHKVTEMGQEVTMRCQPILGHNTVFWYRQTMMQGLELLAYFRNRAPLDDSGMPKDRFSAEMPDATLATLKIQPSEPRDSAVYFCASGLLTGTGRPLAKNIQYFGAGTRLSVL.

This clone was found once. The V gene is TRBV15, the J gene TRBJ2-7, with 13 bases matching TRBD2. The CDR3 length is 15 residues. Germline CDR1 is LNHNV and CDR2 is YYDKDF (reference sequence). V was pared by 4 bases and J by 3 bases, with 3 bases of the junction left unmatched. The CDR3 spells CATSTGLAGDYEQYF. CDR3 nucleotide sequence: TGTGCCACCAGCACTGGACTAGCGGGGGACTACGAGCAGTACTTC.

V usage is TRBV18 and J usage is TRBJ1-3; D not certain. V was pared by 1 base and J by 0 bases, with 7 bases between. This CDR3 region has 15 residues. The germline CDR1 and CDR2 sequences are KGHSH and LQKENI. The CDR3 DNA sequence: TGTGCCAGCTCACCACTAGAGCTCTCTGGAAACACCATATATTTT. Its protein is CASSPLELSGNTIYF.

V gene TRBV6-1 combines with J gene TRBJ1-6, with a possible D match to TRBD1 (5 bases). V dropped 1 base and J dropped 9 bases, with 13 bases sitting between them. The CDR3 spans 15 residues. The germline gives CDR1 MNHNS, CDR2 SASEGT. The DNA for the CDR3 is TGTGCCAGCAGTGAAGTGGGGGGTCACCTTTCACCCCTCCACTTT. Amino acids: CASSEVGGHLSPLHF.